This T cell receptor (beta chain) was recovered during a study of blood T cell repertoires in COVID-19. About the study: There were acute and convalescent COVID-19 samples, and they came from the United States, Italy and Spain. In each case, the material was cDNA or gDNA derived from T cells, B-cell-depleted T cells, or PBMCs.

Trimming removed 5 bases from V and 8 bases from J; junction bases left unmatched: 6. This CDR3 has 13 residues. In germline, CDR1 is SGHTA, CDR2 FQGNSA. In the original processing: Cell counts per sample came from amplifying reference gene primers. The data were produced by immunoSEQ multiplex PCR, yet TCRdb's version contains in-frame clones alone and is incomplete. That table is the source of V, J and clone size, and D and trimming were worked out from the DNA. The sample gives nearly 95,000 clones, over 75% of which show up once; 4.5% to 5% is in the top ten. Input material: peripheral blood. The rearrangement uses TRBV7-2 and TRBJ1-1; 9 bases agree with TRBD1. The receptor comes from a woman aged 80 or over with acute or convalescent COVID-19. The CDR3, as DNA: TGTGCCAGCAGCCGACAGGGGGTCTACGAAGCTTTCTTT. As protein: CASSRQGVYEAFF.